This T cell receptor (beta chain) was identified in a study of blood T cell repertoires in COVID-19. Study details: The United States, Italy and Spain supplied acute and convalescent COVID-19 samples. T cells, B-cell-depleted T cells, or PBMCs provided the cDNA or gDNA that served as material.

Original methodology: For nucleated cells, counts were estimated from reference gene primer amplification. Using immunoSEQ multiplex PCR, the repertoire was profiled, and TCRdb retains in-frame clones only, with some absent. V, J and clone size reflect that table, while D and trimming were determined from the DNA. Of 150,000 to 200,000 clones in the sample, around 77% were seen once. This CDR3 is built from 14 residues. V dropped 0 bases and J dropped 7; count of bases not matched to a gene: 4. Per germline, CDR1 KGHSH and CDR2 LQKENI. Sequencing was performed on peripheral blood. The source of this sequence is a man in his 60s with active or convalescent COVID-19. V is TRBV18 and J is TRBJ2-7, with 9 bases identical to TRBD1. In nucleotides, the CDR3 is TGTGCCAGCTCACCACCCCGACAGGGGGGGGAGCAGTACTTC. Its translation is CASSPPRQGGEQYF.